A selection of T cell receptor beta chains follows, all from one sample in a study of cytomegalovirus exposure and HLA in healthy donors. Here immunoSEQ multiplex PCR was the method, and the copy in TCRdb shows in-frame clones only, minus some. The sample lists roughly 190,000 clones, 65% to 75% occurring once. Source material: PBMCs. These receptors were obtained from a man aged 25-45 years in good health and CMV-seropositive. CDR3s include the opening cysteine and the closing phenylalanine or tryptophan. The D gene is left open where the match is weak. The listing skips clone size in some rows; elsewhere it reads once, few, many or a size class.

>TRBD2|TRBJ2-2|TRBV27|.
CASSLPAGGPGELFF
TGTGCCAGCAGTTTACCAGCGGGAGGGCCCGGGGAGCTGTTTTTT
>TRBD1|TRBJ2-6|TRBV5-1|.
CASSFLWTGGISGANVLTF
TGCGCCAGCAGCTTTCTCTGGACAGGGGGTATCTCTGGGGCCAACGTCCTGACTTTC
>.|TRBJ2-5|TRBV6-5|.
CASRLGGSETQYF
TGTGCCAGCAGACTAGGAGGATCAGAGACCCAGTACTTC
>TRBD2|TRBJ2-4|TRBV27|.
CASSLSLAGVNIQYF
TGTGCCAGCAGTTTATCCTTAGCGGGGGTTAACATTCAGTACTTC
>TRBD2|TRBJ2-7|TRBV5-1|.
CASSRVAGYYEQYF
TGCGCCAGCAGCAGGGTAGCGGGATACTACGAGCAGTACTTC
>.|TRBJ2-5|TRBV7-2|.
CASTSSWSGTQETQYF
TGTGCCAGCACCTCTTCCTGGAGCGGCACCCAAGAGACCCAGTACTTC
>TRBD2|TRBJ2-7|TRBV29-1|.
CSAGIAGVESYEQYF
TGCAGCGCCGGGATAGCGGGAGTAGAGTCCTACGAGCAGTACTTC
>TRBD1|TRBJ2-5|TRBV7-2|.
CASSGTGAAGTQYF
TGTGCCAGCAGCGGGACAGGGGCGGCCGGGACCCAGTACTTC
>TRBD2|TRBJ2-3|TRBV6-1|.
CASSEVGWSGSGWDTQYF
TGTGCCAGCAGTGAAGTTGGTTGGAGCGGGAGTGGGTGGGATACGCAGTATTTT
>.|TRBJ2-1|TRBV27|.
CASSPGSYNEQFF
TGTGCCAGCAGCCCGGGATCGTACAATGAGCAGTTCTTC
>.|TRBJ2-2|TRBV18|.
CASSPPGGNTGELFF
TGTGCCAGCTCACCCCCCGGCGGAAACACCGGGGAGCTGTTTTTT
>TRBD2|TRBJ2-5|TRBV29-1|few
CSVGLAGGRFETQYF
TGCAGCGTTGGCCTAGCGGGAGGGCGATTCGAGACCCAGTACTTC
>.|TRBJ1-1|TRBV7-3|.
CASSELDSRAEAFF
TGTGCCAGCAGCGAACTGGACAGTCGTGCTGAAGCTTTCTTT
>TRBD2|TRBJ2-7|TRBV7-2|.
CASSLGHGTSGRGYEQYF
TGTGCCAGCAGCTTAGGCCACGGGACTAGCGGGAGGGGGTACGAGCAGTACTTC
>.|TRBJ2-7|TRBV7-6|few
CASSLGQGGSYEQYF
TGTGCCAGCAGCTTAGGACAGGGAGGTTCCTACGAGCAGTACTTC
>.|TRBJ1-2|TRBV28|.
CASSLGGGGSYGYTF
TGTGCCAGCAGTTTAGGGGGGGGTGGCTCCTATGGCTACACCTTC
>.|TRBJ2-3|TRBV29-1|few
CSVEDLLSGGTDTQYF
TGCAGCGTTGAAGATCTTCTTAGCGGAGGCACAGATACGCAGTATTTT
>TRBD1|TRBJ2-7|TRBV19|.
CASGNRGAVEQYF
TGTGCCAGTGGGAACAGGGGCGCGGTCGAGCAGTACTTC
>TRBD1|TRBJ1-1|TRBV5-5|.
CASSRAGTGPESLNTEAFF
TGTGCCAGCAGCCGAGCGGGGACAGGGCCTGAAAGCTTGAACACTGAAGCTTTCTTT
>TRBD2|TRBJ2-2|TRBV6-5|once
CASGYGGGWTGELFF
TGTGCCAGCGGCTACGGCGGGGGATGGACCGGGGAGCTGTTTTTT
>.|TRBJ1-5|TRBV5-1|.
CASSRGQNQPQHF
TGCGCCAGCAGCCGAGGACAGAATCAGCCCCAGCATTTT
>TRBD1|TRBJ1-3|TRBV7-2|.
CASSFSGTGGSGNTIYF
TGTGCCAGCAGCTTTTCCGGGACAGGGGGCTCTGGAAACACCATATATTTT
>.|TRBJ2-5|TRBV7-2|.
CASSLGAGATWTQYF
TGTGCCAGCAGCTTAGGGGCAGGGGCCACCTGGACCCAGTACTTC
>.|TRBJ2-5|TRBV7-9|.
CASSLGRTNTQYF
TGTGCCAGCAGCTTGGGGCGGACTAATACCCAGTACTTC
>TRBD1|TRBJ2-7|TRBV19|few
CASSRGTEVLSYEQYF
TGTGCCAGTAGTAGAGGGACAGAAGTGTTATCCTACGAGCAGTACTTC
>.|TRBJ2-5|TRBV7-9|few
CASSLDLSGGETQYF
TGTGCCAGCAGCTTAGATCTCTCGGGCGGGGAGACCCAGTACTTC
>TRBD2|TRBJ2-3|TRBV7-9|few
CASGLAGAEDTQYF
TGTGCCAGCGGACTAGCGGGAGCTGAAGATACGCAGTATTTT
>TRBD1|TRBJ2-5|TRBV18|few
CASSPRTGFQETQYF
TGTGCCAGCTCACCACGGACAGGATTTCAAGAGACCCAGTACTTC
>TRBD2|TRBJ2-1|TRBV4-3|.
CASSQDPGLEGSYNEQFF
TGCGCCAGCAGCCAAGATCCGGGACTAGAAGGCTCCTACAATGAGCAGTTCTTC
>.|TRBJ2-1|TRBV7-2|.
CASSPPSLRNNEQFF
TGTGCCAGCAGCCCCCCCAGTCTGAGGAACAATGAGCAGTTCTTC
>TRBD1|TRBJ2-3|TRBV30|.
CAWSTGGTDTQYF
TGTGCCTGGAGTACAGGGGGGACAGATACGCAGTATTTT
>.|TRBJ2-3|TRBV29-1|.
CSVGGRTDTQYF
TGCAGCGTTGGAGGCCGCACAGATACGCAGTATTTT
>.|TRBJ2-2|TRBV4-3|.
CASSQESEEDGELFF
TGCGCCAGCAGCCAAGAGTCCGAGGAAGACGGGGAGCTGTTTTTT
>.|TRBJ1-5|TRBV6-1|.
CASSELGGHNQPQHF
TGTGCCAGCAGTGAATTAGGGGGACACAATCAGCCCCAGCATTTT
>TRBD1|TRBJ2-7|TRBV5-5|.
CASSLGVTGPYEQYF
TGTGCCAGCAGCTTGGGTGTGACAGGGCCCTACGAGCAGTACTTC
>.|TRBJ2-5|TRBV11-2|.
CASSISPREETQYF
TGTGCCAGCAGCATCAGTCCCCGGGAAGAGACCCAGTACTTC
>.|TRBJ2-3|TRBV6-5|.
CASSYTMYQYF
TGTGCCAGCAGTTACACAATGTACCAGTATTTT
>TRBD2|TRBJ2-3|TRBV7-6|.
CASSGLAGFTDTQYF
TGTGCCAGCAGCGGACTAGCGGGGTTCACAGATACGCAGTATTTT
>TRBD1|TRBJ2-2|TRBV10-3|.
CAISLAGGPGELFF
TGTGCCATCAGTCTGGCAGGGGGCCCCGGGGAGCTGTTTTTT
>TRBD1|TRBJ2-7|TRBV18|few
CASSSGLGQGTTYEQYF
TGTGCCAGCTCATCGGGCTTGGGACAGGGAACCACCTACGAGCAGTACTTC
>.|TRBJ2-7|TRBV6-5|.
CASSPDSSSYEQYF
TGTGCCAGCAGTCCAGACTCGAGCTCCTACGAGCAGTACTTC
>TRBD2|TRBJ2-7|TRBV18|.
CASSRNSGRTGEQYF
TGTGCCAGCTCCCGAAATAGCGGGAGAACTGGCGAGCAGTACTTC
>TRBD1|TRBJ1-6|TRBV6-6|.
CASSYLGTDNSPLHF
TGTGCCAGCAGTTACTTGGGGACAGATAATTCACCCCTCCACTTT
>TRBD2|TRBJ2-1|TRBV28|once
CASSPIGLAGGGYNEQFF
TGTGCCAGCAGTCCTATCGGACTAGCGGGAGGCGGCTACAATGAGCAGTTCTTC
>TRBD1|TRBJ1-1|TRBV7-2|.
CASSQGASTEAFF
TGTGCCAGCAGCCAGGGGGCGAGCACTGAAGCTTTCTTT
>TRBD1|TRBJ2-1|TRBV7-3|.
CASSSRTGGSYNEQFF
TGTGCCAGCAGCTCCCGGACAGGGGGGTCTTACAATGAGCAGTTCTTC
>TRBD1|TRBJ2-6|TRBV4-2|.
CASSQDRDRGSGANVLTF
TGTGCCAGCAGCCAGGACCGGGACAGGGGCTCTGGGGCCAACGTCCTGACTTTC
>TRBD2|TRBJ2-7|TRBV7-2|.
CASSSTSGRALYEQYF
TGTGCCAGCAGCTCCACTAGCGGGAGGGCCCTTTACGAGCAGTACTTC
>TRBD2|TRBJ2-3|TRBV4-2|.
CASSQDLRLAGGFSTDTQYF
TGTGCCAGCAGCCAAGATCTCAGGCTAGCGGGGGGCTTTAGCACAGATACGCAGTATTTT
>TRBD1|TRBJ2-7|TRBV6-6|once
CASSQGSTGGNEQYF
TGTGCCAGCAGCCAAGGGTCTACAGGGGGCAACGAGCAGTACTTC
>TRBD2|TRBJ2-1|TRBV2|.
CASSEASGYSSYNEQFF
TGTGCCAGCAGTGAAGCTAGCGGGTATAGCTCCTACAATGAGCAGTTCTTC